Sequencing of this T cell receptor beta chain was carried out in a study of cytomegalovirus exposure and HLA in healthy donors. Primers for the PCR totalled 60 Vbeta and 13 Jbeta. Profiled with immunoSEQ multiplex PCR; TCRdb holds only in-frame clones, not every one. The table has about 140,000 clones, 79% seen once. J lost 5 bases, V lost 5 bases, and 11 bases had no gene match. The CDR3 spans 16 residues. Per the germline V gene, CDR1 is MGHRA and CDR2 is YSYEKL. On this clone itself: Its antigen is as yet unknown.

Findings and caveats of the study: Further analysis was carried out later, and it showed several of the most significant clusters appearing linked to common viral pathogens.

This receptor was identified in a female donor in good health and CMV-seronegative. The sample consisted of PBMCs. V and J are TRBV4-1 and TRBJ1-2; TRBD1 aligns across 10 bases. For the CDR3, the DNA is TGCGCCAGCAGCTCAGAGGCGGGACAGGGGATTTATGGCTACACCTTC. Translated, it gives CASSSEAGQGIYGYTF.